Listed here are 13 T cell receptor beta chains from one sample, sequenced in a study of post-analysis software for immune sequencing data. The study's findings and limits: Controls had lower frequencies than patients of a handful of TRBV segments, which included TRBV5-6, TRBV5-1 and TRBV20-1.

These receptors' targets are unknown. TCR beta cDNA libraries had unique molecular identifiers. One entry per CDR3 protein results from TCRdb running MiXCR on the PCR reads. The repertoire has almost 700,000 distinct CDR3 sequences, 55% to 60% of them found once; the top ten carry approximately 11%. The sample was blood. Receptors were obtained from a girl aged 2-10 years with multiple sclerosis.

This clonotype has only a few counts. V usage is TRBV10-3 and J usage is TRBJ2-6; TRBD1 might be the D (6 bases). Per the germline V gene, CDR1 is ENHRY and CDR2 is SYGVKD. The CDR3 covers 17 residues. V was cut by 3 bases and J by 0 bases, with 12 bases left in between. The CDR3: CAISEPGQPSGANVLTF. CDR3 DNA: TGTGCCATCAGTGAACCCGGACAGCCCTCTGGGGCCAACGTCCTGACTTTC.

The chain recombines TRBV12-3 or TRBV12-4 with TRBJ2-5; D unresolved. This CDR3 spans 13 amino acids. Trimming cost V 8 bases and J 10 bases, with 20 bases left between them. The CDR3 is CASSPSLDKIQYF. The CDR3 DNA reads as TGTGCCAGCTCACCATCCCTAGACAAAATCCAGTACTTC.

The chain uses TRBV6-5 and TRBJ2-3, with a possible D match to TRBD1 (5 bases). The CDR3 loop spans 12 amino acids. The V gene lost 8 bases and the J gene lost 6 bases, with 12 bases spanning the gap. Germline V gives CDR1 MNHEY, CDR2 SVGAGI. CDR3 nucleotide sequence: TGTGCCAGCGGCCGATCAGGGGATACGCAGTATTTT. Amino acid sequence: CASGRSGDTQYF.

Only a few counts were recorded for this clonotype. Sequence at one end of the junction differs from germline and may be a read error. The chain is built from TRBV5-1 and TRBJ1-1, with a weak D call TRBD1 (5 bases). The CDR3 has 13 residues. The germline V gene encodes CDR1 SGHRS and CDR2 YFSETQ. The CDR3 sequence: CASSLGTNTEAFF. The CDR3 nucleotides are TGTGCCAGCAGCCTAGGGACGAACACTGAAGCTTTCTTT.

This clonotype was counted many times. The chain carries TRBV29-1 and TRBJ2-5; TRBD2 is a possible D gene (5 bases). The germline V and J ends were trimmed by 4 bases and 1 base, with 13 bases remaining between them. The CDR3 is 14 residues long. CDR1 and CDR2 (germline): SQVTM, ANQGSEA. The chain's CDR3 is CSVGLRGGQETQYF. As DNA, the CDR3 is TGCAGCGTTGGACTTAGAGGAGGCCAAGAGACCCAGTACTTC.

The rearrangement joins TRBV7-3 to TRBJ2-1; TRBD2 might be the D (5 bases). CDR3 size: 14 residues. Trimming removed 5 bases at V and 6 bases at J, with 14 bases between. Germline CDR1 and CDR2: SGHTA and FQGTGA. CDR3 bases: TGTGCCAGCAGCCTCGCACCGGGATTCAATGAGCAGTTCTTC. As protein: CASSLAPGFNEQFF.

The chain joins TRBV28 to TRBJ2-7, with D possibly called TRBD1 or TRBD2 (5 bases each). The CDR3 spans 15 residues. V was pared by 5 bases and J by 1 base, with 15 bases between. Germline lookup yields CDR1 MDHEN and CDR2 SYDVKM. The DNA of the CDR3 is TGTGCCAGCAGTCCCAGACTAAAGGGGTCCTACGAGCAGTACTTC. It translates to CASSPRLKGSYEQYF.

This rearrangement joins TRBV29-1 to TRBJ2-1; weak D call: TRBD1 (6 bases). Germline V gives CDR1 SQVTM, CDR2 ANQGSEA. Trimming took off 4 bases at V and 0 bases at J, with 10 bases between the two ends. The CDR3 sequence is 14 residues long. CDR3 region: CSVGGQGSYNEQFF. DNA of the CDR3: TGCAGCGTTGGGGGGCAGGGCTCCTACAATGAGCAGTTCTTC.

This sequence joins TRBV3-1 and TRBJ1-2; 9 nucleotides agree with TRBD1. Germline CDR1 LGHDT, CDR2 YNNKEL (reference sequence). After removal of 2 bases from V and 6 bases from J, the junction contained 13 bases not matched to a gene. The CDR3 covers 17 residues. The CDR3 sequence is CASSQSQSTGGGDGYTF. The CDR3 DNA sequence: TGTGCCAGCAGCCAATCTCAGTCGACAGGGGGTGGGGATGGCTACACCTTC.

The V call is TRBV7-9, the J call TRBJ2-7, with 9 bases aligning to TRBD1. The germline gives CDR1 SEHNR, CDR2 FQNEAQ (reference sequence). The CDR3 runs to 14 residues. V gave up 5 bases and J gave up 2 bases; unmatched junction bases: 4. The CDR3 sequence is CASSTQGAAYEQYF. In DNA form, the CDR3 reads TGTGCCAGCAGCACACAGGGGGCAGCCTACGAGCAGTACTTC.

DNA of the CDR3: TGCGCCAGCAGCCAAGAGACAGGGACTACCTACGAGCAGTACTTC. Translating it yields CASSQETGTTYEQYF. V is TRBV4-1 and J is TRBJ2-7; D may be TRBD1 or TRBD2 (7 bases each). This CDR3 has 15 residues. With 0 bases removed from V and 2 bases from J, the gap between germline ends came to 11 bases. Per germline, CDR1 MGHRA and CDR2 YSYEKL.

The rearrangement uses TRBV6-2 or TRBV6-3 and TRBJ1-2, with a tentative D call TRBD1 (5 bases). This CDR3 comprises 15 residues. Trimming stripped 3 bases from V and 4 bases from J, with 15 bases between. Germline lookup yields CDR1 MNHEY and CDR2 SVGEGT. The DNA for the CDR3 is TGTGCCAGCAGTTATCAGCCGGGACGGCTCTATGGCTACACCTTC. Translated, it gives CASSYQPGRLYGYTF.

The CDR3 nucleotides are TGTGCCAGTAGTTCCATGACAGGGGACATTCAGTACTTC. It specifies CASSSMTGDIQYF. V and J are TRBV19 and TRBJ2-4, with 8 positions matching TRBD1. The V and J ends lost 5 bases and 8 bases, in that order; junction bases with no gene match: 5. The germline gives CDR1 LNHDA, CDR2 SQIVND (reference sequence). This CDR3 has 13 residues. Full variable domain (outside the CDR3, taken from reference TRBV19 and TRBJ2-4): DGGITQSPKYLFRKEGQNVTLSCEQNLNHDAMYWYRQDPGQGLRLIYYSQIVNDFQKGDIAEGYSVSREKKESFPLTVTSAQKNPTAFYLCASSSMTGDIQYFGAGTRLSVL.